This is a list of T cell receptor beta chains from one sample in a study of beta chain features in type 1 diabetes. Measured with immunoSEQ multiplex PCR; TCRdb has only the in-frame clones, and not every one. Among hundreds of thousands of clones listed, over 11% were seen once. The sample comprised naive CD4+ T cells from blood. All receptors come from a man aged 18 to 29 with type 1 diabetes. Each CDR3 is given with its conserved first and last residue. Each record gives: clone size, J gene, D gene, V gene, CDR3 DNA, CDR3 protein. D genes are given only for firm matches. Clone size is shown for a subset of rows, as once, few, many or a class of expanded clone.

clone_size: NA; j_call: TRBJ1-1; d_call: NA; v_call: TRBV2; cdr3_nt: TGTGCCAGCAGCCTGAGCTCGGGGGTTGAAGCTTTCTTT; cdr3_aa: CASSLSSGVEAFF
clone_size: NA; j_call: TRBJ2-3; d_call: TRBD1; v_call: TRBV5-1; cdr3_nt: TGCGCCAGCAGCTTCAACCGGGACAGCAGGATGGATACGCAGTATTTT; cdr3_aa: CASSFNRDSRMDTQYF
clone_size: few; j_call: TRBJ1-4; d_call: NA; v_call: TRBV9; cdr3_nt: TGTGCCAGCAGCGCCTTCTCGGCGGATGAAAAACTGTTTTTT; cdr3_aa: CASSAFSADEKLFF
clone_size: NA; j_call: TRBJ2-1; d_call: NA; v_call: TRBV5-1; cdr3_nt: TGCGCCAGCAGCTTGGAATTCGATATCCGCGAGCAGTTCTTC; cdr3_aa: CASSLEFDIREQFF
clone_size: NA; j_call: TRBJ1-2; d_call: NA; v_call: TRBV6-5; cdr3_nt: TGTGCCAGCAGTCCCAGTAACTATGGCTACACCTTC; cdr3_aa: CASSPSNYGYTF
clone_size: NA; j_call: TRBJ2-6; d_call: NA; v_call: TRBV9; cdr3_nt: TGTGCCAGCAGCGCCGTTCCTGGGGCCAACGTCCTGACTTTC; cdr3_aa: CASSAVPGANVLTF
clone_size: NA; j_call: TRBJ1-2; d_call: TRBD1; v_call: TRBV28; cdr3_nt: TGTGCCAGCAGTCCGGGACAGGGTCCTGGCTACACCTTC; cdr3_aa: CASSPGQGPGYTF
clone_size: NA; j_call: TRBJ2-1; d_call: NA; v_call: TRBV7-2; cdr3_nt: TGTGCCAGCAGCCAAGAGAGCGATGAGCAGTTCTTC; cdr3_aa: CASSQESDEQFF
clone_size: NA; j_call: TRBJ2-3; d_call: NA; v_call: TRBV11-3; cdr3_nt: TGTGCCAGCAGCTTGGGGTTAGCGTCGGCCACAGATACGCAGTATTTT; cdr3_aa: CASSLGLASATDTQYF
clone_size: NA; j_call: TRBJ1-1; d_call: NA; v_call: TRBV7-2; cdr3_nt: TGTGCCAGCAGCCTAGACCAGATCGGGGTCCCCTTT; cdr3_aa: CASSLDQIGVPF
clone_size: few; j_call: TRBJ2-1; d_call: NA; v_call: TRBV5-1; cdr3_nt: TGCGCCAGCAGCATCGTGCCAACGGGAGTCGGAAATGAGCAGTTCTTC; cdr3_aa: CASSIVPTGVGNEQFF
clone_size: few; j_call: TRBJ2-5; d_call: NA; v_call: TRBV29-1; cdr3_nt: TGCAGCGTTGTGAGGGGGTCGGAAGAGACCCAGTACTTC; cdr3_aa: CSVVRGSEETQYF
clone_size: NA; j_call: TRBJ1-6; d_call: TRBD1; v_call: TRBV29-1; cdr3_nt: TGCAGCGTTTCCTTAGGGACAGCCAATTCACCCCTCCACTTT; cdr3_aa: CSVSLGTANSPLHF
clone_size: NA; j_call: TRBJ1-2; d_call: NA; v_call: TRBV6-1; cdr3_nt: TGTGCCAGCATGACGACCGAGAACTATGGCTACACCTTC; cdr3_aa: CASMTTENYGYTF